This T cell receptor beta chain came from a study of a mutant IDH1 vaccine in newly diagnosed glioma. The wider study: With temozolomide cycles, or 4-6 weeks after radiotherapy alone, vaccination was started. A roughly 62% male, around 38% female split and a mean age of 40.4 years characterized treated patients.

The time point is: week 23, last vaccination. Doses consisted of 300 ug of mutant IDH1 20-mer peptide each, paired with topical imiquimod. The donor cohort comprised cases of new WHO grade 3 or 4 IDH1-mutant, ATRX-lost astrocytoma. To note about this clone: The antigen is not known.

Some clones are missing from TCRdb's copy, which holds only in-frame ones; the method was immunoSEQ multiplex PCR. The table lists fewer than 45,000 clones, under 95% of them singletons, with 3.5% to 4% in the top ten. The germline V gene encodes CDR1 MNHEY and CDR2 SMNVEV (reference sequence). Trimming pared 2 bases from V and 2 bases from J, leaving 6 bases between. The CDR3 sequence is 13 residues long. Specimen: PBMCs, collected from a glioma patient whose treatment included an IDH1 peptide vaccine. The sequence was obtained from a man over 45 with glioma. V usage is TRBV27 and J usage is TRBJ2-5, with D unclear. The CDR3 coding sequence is TGTGCCAGCAGTTTAAGAATTCAAGAGACCCAGTACTTC. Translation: CASSLRIQETQYF.